This T cell receptor (beta chain) was sequenced during a study of T cell repertoires in cytomegalovirus infection. Findings of the study overall: The response measured ex vivo was dominated by TCR beta clonotypes (HLA-C-restricted and CMV-specific).

Germline values: CDR1 SGHTA, CDR2 FQGNSA. The CDR3 runs 13 residues. V lost 0 bases to trimming and J lost 3 bases, with 6 bases between them. In its sample, this clonotype was seen many times. Its antigen is not known. One entry per CDR3 protein results from TCRdb running MiXCR on the reads. The sample includes 250,000 to 300,000 distinct CDR3 sequences, 25% of them seen just once. This clonotype originated in a human donor in good health (CMV status not recorded). Some clones in this sample may be carry-over from other donors' samples. The chain uses TRBV7-2 and TRBJ2-7; D not certain. Material for sequencing was PBMCs. CDR3 coding DNA: TGTGCCAGCAGCTTAGCGCAGCTCTACGAGCAGTACTTC. Amino acids: CASSLAQLYEQYF.